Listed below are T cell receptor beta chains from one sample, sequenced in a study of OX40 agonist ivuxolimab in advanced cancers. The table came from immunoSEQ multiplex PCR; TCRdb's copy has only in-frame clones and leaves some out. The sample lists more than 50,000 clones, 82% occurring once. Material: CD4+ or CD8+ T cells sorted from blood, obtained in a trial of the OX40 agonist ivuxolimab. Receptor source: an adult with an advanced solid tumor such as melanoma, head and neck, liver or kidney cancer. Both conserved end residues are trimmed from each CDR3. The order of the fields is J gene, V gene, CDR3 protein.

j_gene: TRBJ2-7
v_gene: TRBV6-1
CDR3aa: ASSAQLSEQY

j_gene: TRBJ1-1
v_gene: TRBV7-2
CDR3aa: ASSPTFVLNTEAF

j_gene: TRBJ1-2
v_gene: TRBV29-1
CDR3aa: SVFRASYGYT

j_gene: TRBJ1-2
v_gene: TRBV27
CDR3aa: ASSSGANYGYT

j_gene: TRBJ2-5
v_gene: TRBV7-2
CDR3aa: ASSLPPDRESTRETQY

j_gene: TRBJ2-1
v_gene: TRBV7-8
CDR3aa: ASSSRIAGGFYNEQF

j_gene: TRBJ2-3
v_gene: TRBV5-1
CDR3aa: ASNAVGGADTQY

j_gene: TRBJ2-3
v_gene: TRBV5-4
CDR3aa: ASSRGGDGTDTQY

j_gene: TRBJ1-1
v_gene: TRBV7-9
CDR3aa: ASSFAPDREAF

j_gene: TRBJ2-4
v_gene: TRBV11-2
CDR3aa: ASSWGGDIQY

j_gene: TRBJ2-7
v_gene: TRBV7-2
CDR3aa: ASSPGRDRSYEQY

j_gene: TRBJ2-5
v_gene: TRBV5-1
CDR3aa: ASMAGETQY

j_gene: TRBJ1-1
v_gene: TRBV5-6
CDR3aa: ASSLWSVAEAF

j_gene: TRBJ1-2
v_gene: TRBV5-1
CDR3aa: ASSLGTGQRGYT

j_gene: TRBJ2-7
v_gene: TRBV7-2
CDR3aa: ASSPGGRYEQY